This passage covers 11 T cell receptor beta chains from one sample sequenced in a study of cytomegalovirus exposure and HLA in healthy donors. This PCR relied on a set of 60 Vbeta primers and 13 Jbeta primers. The method was immunoSEQ multiplex PCR; TCRdb's version includes in-frame clones alone and lacks a portion of them. The sample data list under 130,000 clones. Material for sequencing was PBMCs. All receptors come from a man aged 50 to 59 in good health and CMV-seronegative.

The rearrangement joins TRBV7-2 to TRBJ2-1, with TRBD1 identical over 7 bases. CDR3 length: 14 residues. V lost 1 base and J lost 6; bases outside the gene matches: 3. Germline V gene lookup returns CDR1 SGHTA and CDR2 FQGNSA. In DNA, the CDR3 is TGTGCCAGCAGCTTAGACCCAGGGGGCAATGAGCAGTTCTTC. Its protein product is CASSLDPGGNEQFF.

Points on this clone: A junction boundary mismatches the germline segment, possibly from a read error. This chain uses TRBV18 with TRBJ2-6, with a tentative D call TRBD1 (5 bases). Germline values: CDR1 KGHSH, CDR2 LQKENI. This CDR3 contains 15 residues. Written as DNA, the CDR3 is TGTGCCAGCTCACCAACTTACTCTGGGGCCAACGTCCTGGCTTTC. Translating it yields CASSPTYSGANVLAF.

The chain combines TRBV19 with TRBJ1-3; possible D gene TRBD1, 6 bases. This CDR3 has 17 residues. CDR1 and CDR2 from the germline V gene are LNHDA and SQIVND (reference sequence). The V end was cut by 1 base, the J end by 0 bases, with 13 bases between. The DNA of the CDR3 is TGTGCCAGTAGTATAGTCGACGGGACACTCTCTGGAAACACCATATATTTT. It is translated as CASSIVDGTLSGNTIYF.

The rearrangement uses TRBV7-2 and TRBJ2-5; TRBD2 agrees at 13 bases. V dropped 0 bases and J dropped 5; count of bases not matched to a gene: 3. The CDR3 has 16 amino acids. The V gene's germline CDR1 is SGHTA and CDR2 FQGNSA. The CDR3 loop reads CASSLARLAGGETQYF. The CDR3 nucleotides read TGTGCCAGCAGCTTAGCGCGACTAGCGGGGGGTGAGACCCAGTACTTC.

The chain combines TRBV4-1 with TRBJ1-2, with D hard to call. The CDR3 length is 13 residues. Per the germline V gene, CDR1 is MGHRA and CDR2 is YSYEKL. Deletions cut 0 bases from V and 4 bases from J, with 6 bases between. CDR3 sequence: CASSQEALYGYTF. The DNA of the CDR3 is TGCGCCAGCAGCCAAGAGGCCCTCTATGGCTACACCTTC.

The V gene is TRBV5-1, the J gene TRBJ1-3; TRBD1 matches 7 bases. The end of the DNA aligns better with TRBJ2-2, so the J call may be wrong. The CDR3 spans 19 residues. CDR1 is SGHRS and CDR2 is YFSETQ in the germline V gene. The CDR3 sequence is CASSLWSLRGPANTGELFF. CDR3 nucleotides: TGCGCCAGCAGCTTATGGTCTTTAAGGGGGCCCGCGAACACCGGGGAGCTGTTTTTT.

The rearrangement joins TRBV7-2 to TRBJ2-7, with 7 bases identical to TRBD2. J was trimmed by 3 bases and V by 4 bases; bases with no gene match: 6. Germline CDR1 reads SGHTA; CDR2 reads FQGNSA. The CDR3 covers 14 residues. The CDR3 DNA sequence: TGTGCCAGCAGCTCGTCGGGACTACACTACGAGCAGTACTTC. The encoded protein is CASSSSGLHYEQYF.

The V and J genes are TRBV2 and TRBJ2-7, with a tentative D call TRBD1 (5 bases). V gave up 8 bases and J gave up 0 bases, with 20 bases separating them. The CDR3 consists of 16 residues. Germline V gives CDR1 SNHLY, CDR2 FYNNEI. CDR3 nucleotides: TGTGCCAGCTACCAACTGGGGCAGCCTAGCTCCTACGAGCAGTACTTC. It yields the protein CASYQLGQPSSYEQYF.

The V call is TRBV4-3, the J call TRBJ2-7; D unclear. The V gene's germline CDR1 is LGHNA and CDR2 YSLEER. Trimming cost V 1 base and J 2 bases, with 15 bases left between them. The CDR3 length is 16 residues. CDR3 sequence (DNA): TGCGCCAGCAGCCAAGGGGTAACAGCCGCCGCCTACGAGCAGTACTTC. This encodes CASSQGVTAAAYEQYF.

This chain uses TRBV5-4 with TRBJ2-7; 10 nucleotides align to TRBD2. Germline V gene lookup returns CDR1 SGHNT and CDR2 YYREEE (reference sequence). The CDR3 runs 14 residues. The trim removed 2 bases at V and 7 bases at J, leaving 6 bases unmatched. CDR3 bases: TGTGCCAGCAGCTTAGCGGGAGGGCCGGGGGAGCAGTACTTC. Translated, it gives CASSLAGGPGEQYF.

This sequence joins TRBV29-1 and TRBJ2-7; the D gene is possibly TRBD2 (6 bases). CDR3 length equals 11 residues. V lost 7 bases and J 7 bases, leaving 14 bases between the germline ends. Per germline, CDR1 SQVTM and CDR2 ANQGSEA. The CDR3 loop reads CSGRAMGEQYF. In DNA, the CDR3 is TGCAGCGGGAGGGCTATGGGGGAGCAGTACTTC.